These 27 T cell receptor beta chains came from one sample sequenced in a study of T cells in localized non-small cell lung cancer. This table comes from immunoSEQ multiplex PCR, and its TCRdb copy is limited to in-frame clones, with some not included. The sample records a few thousand clones, roughly 45% being singletons. The sample consisted of lung tumor tissue, taken before any cancer treatment. The source of these receptors is a man aged 40-75 years with stage I lung adenocarcinoma.

This clone is deemed medium-sized (0.01 to 0.1%). V gene TRBV30 combines with J gene TRBJ1-4; D unresolved. Deletions cut 6 bases from V and 6 bases from J, with 20 bases between. The CDR3 totals 15 residues. Per germline, CDR1 GTSNPN and CDR2 SVGIG (reference sequence). DNA of the CDR3: TGTGCCTGTCCCCCCGCAACCCGGGCGGATGAAAAACTGTTTTTT. Amino acid sequence: CACPPATRADEKLFF.

CDR3 residues: CAWRVGGYSSPLHF. The CDR3 DNA sequence: TGTGCCTGGAGAGTGGGGGGATACAGCTCACCCCTCCACTTT. The V call is TRBV30, the J call TRBJ1-6; D may be TRBD1 (5 bases). This CDR3 contains 14 residues. V was clipped by 3 bases and J by 10 bases, with 16 bases between them. Per the germline V gene, CDR1 is GTSNPN and CDR2 is SVGIG (reference sequence).

This clone is termed medium-sized. The V and J genes are TRBV11-3 and TRBJ1-5; D gene unclear. V shed 5 bases and J shed 2 bases, with 10 bases lying between them. The CDR3 is 14 residues long. The V gene's germline CDR1 is SGHNT and CDR2 YENEEA. This CDR3 reads CASSPSLGNQPQHF. The CDR3 DNA follows: TGTGCCAGCAGCCCCTCGTTGGGCAATCAGCCCCAGCATTTT.

This clone has just a few counts. The V and J genes are TRBV12-2 and TRBJ2-2; no DNA check was done on the table's D call, TRBD1. TRBV12-2 is recorded as a pseudogene. This CDR3 comprises 14 residues. The CDR3: CATSQGWNTGELFF. CDR3 in DNA: TGTGCCACGTCACAGGGCTGGAACACCGGGGAGCTGTTTTTT.

The chain has TRBV6-8 and TRBJ2-2; D remains ambiguous. Germline V lookup: CDR1 MNHGY, CDR2 SAAAGT. The CDR3 runs 12 residues. V lost 5 bases, J lost 9 bases, and 10 bases lay in between. The CDR3 region is CASSPNLRELFF. CDR3 bases: TGTGCCAGCAGTCCCAACCTCCGGGAGCTGTTTTTT.

The rearrangement links TRBV6-7 to TRBJ2-4; the D is unclear. TRBV6-7 belongs to the ORF category, with a function that is uncertain. The length of the CDR3 is 13 residues. The V end was cut by 11 bases, the J end by 0 bases, with 11 bases between. CDR3 sequence (DNA): TGTGCCCTTTCCAGTGTAGCCAAAAACATTCAGTACTTC. Protein sequence: CALSSVAKNIQYF.

This clone was found a few times. The V gene is TRBV6-8, the J gene TRBJ1-6; possible D gene TRBD1, 5 bases. The CDR3 runs 13 residues. The germline V and J ends were trimmed by 7 bases and 6 bases, with 10 bases remaining between them. Germline lookup yields CDR1 MNHGY and CDR2 SAAAGT. The CDR3 DNA reads TGTGCCAGCAACCGACAGTCTAATTCACCCCTCCACTTT. It is translated as CASNRQSNSPLHF.

This rearrangement joins TRBV18 to TRBJ2-1; TRBD1 matches at 7 bases. The CDR3 has 15 residues. Germline-derived CDR1 and CDR2 are KGHSH and LQKENI. The V and J ends lost 6 bases and 4 bases, in that order; junction bases with no gene match: 9. CDR3 sequence (DNA): TGTGCCAGCTCCTTGAGGGGGCGCGATTACAATGAGCAGTTCTTC. It encodes CASSLRGRDYNEQFF.

The chain has TRBV18 and TRBJ1-2; the D gene is possibly TRBD1 (5 bases). Germline CDR1 KGHSH, CDR2 LQKENI. V lost 3 bases, J lost 2 bases, and 10 bases lay in between. CDR3 length: 14 amino acids. CDR3 residues: CASSPQGTNYGYTF. CDR3 bases: TGTGCCAGCTCACCGCAGGGAACCAACTATGGCTACACCTTC.

This clone rates as medium-sized. One end of the junction does not line up with germline, which may come from a read error. The J gene is TRBJ2-3, the V gene TRBV6-8; D is uncertain. Germline V gene sequence: CDR1 MNHGY, CDR2 SAAAGT. The CDR3 covers 13 residues. The CDR3 region is CASSDSTTDTQYF. The CDR3 region has the DNA TGTGCCAGCAGTGACTCGACCACAGATACGCAGTATTTT.

The J gene is TRBJ1-1, the V gene TRBV18; TRBD1 might be the D (5 bases). V was clipped by 0 bases and J by 6 bases, with 11 bases between them. The V gene's germline CDR1 is KGHSH and CDR2 LQKENI. This CDR3 spans 14 amino acids. CDR3 nucleotides: TGTGCCAGCTCACCACCGGAAGCGGGGGCTGAAGCTTTCTTT. Protein: CASSPPEAGAEAFF.

The V gene is TRBV19, the J gene TRBJ2-3; D is uncertain. V dropped 3 bases and J dropped 0 bases, with 1 base sitting between them. In germline, CDR1 is LNHDA, CDR2 SQIVND (reference sequence). The CDR3 is 12 residues long. The CDR3 protein is CASSISTDTQYF. DNA of the CDR3: TGTGCCAGTAGTATTAGCACAGATACGCAGTATTTT.

The rearrangement uses TRBV2 and TRBJ2-3; 11 bases are shared with TRBD2. Germline CDR1 is SNHLY and CDR2 is FYNNEI. After removal of 6 bases from V and 4 bases from J, the junction contained 6 bases not matched to a gene. The CDR3 is 15 residues long. CDR3 sequence (DNA): TGTGCCAGCAGGAAACTAGCGGGAGTGGCAGATACGCAGTATTTT. This encodes CASRKLAGVADTQYF. The variable domain in full, with the rest retrieved from reference TRBV2 and TRBJ2-3, is EPEVTQTPSHQVTQMGQEVILRCVPISNHLYFYWYRQILGQKVEFLVSFYNNEISEKSEIFDDQFSVERPDGSNFTLKIRSTKLEDSAMYFCASRKLAGVADTQYFGPGTRLTVL.

Only a few counts were recorded for this clone. The chain joins TRBV4-1 to TRBJ2-3; the D gene could be TRBD1 or TRBD2 (5 bases each). V lost 4 bases and J 1 base, leaving 18 bases between the germline ends. Germline CDR1 and CDR2: MGHRA and YSYEKL. There are 17 residues in the CDR3. This CDR3 reads CASSPPRKGTGTDTQYF. The CDR3 DNA is TGCGCCAGCAGCCCTCCCCGCAAGGGGACCGGCACAGATACGCAGTATTTT.

V is TRBV30 and J is TRBJ2-1; 8 bases match TRBD1. The CDR3 sequence is 13 residues long. The trim removed 3 bases at V and 7 bases at J, leaving 5 bases unmatched. CDR1 is GTSNPN and CDR2 is SVGIG in the germline V gene (reference sequence). The CDR3 region is CAWSGTGGNEQFF. The CDR3 DNA follows: TGTGCCTGGAGCGGGACAGGAGGGAATGAGCAGTTCTTC.

The genes are TRBV30 and TRBJ1-4; D perhaps matches TRBD1 (5 bases). V gave up 1 base and J gave up 4 bases, with 16 bases separating them. This CDR3 comprises 16 residues. Germline loops: CDR1 GTSNPN, CDR2 SVGIG (reference sequence). The CDR3 DNA reads TGTGCCTGGAGTGAGTGGGCCCTGGGGGTTAATGAAAAACTGTTTTTT. Its translation is CAWSEWALGVNEKLFF.

The chain recombines TRBV6-8 with TRBJ1-3; no clear D. CDR1 MNHGY and CDR2 SAAAGT come from the germline V gene. The V and J ends lost 6 bases and 1 base respectively, with 7 bases between them. The length of the CDR3 is 13 residues. CDR3 residues: CASRRDSGNTIYF. The CDR3, as DNA: TGTGCCAGCAGGAGGGATTCTGGAAACACCATATATTTT.

This clone is medium-sized (0.01 to 0.1%). The chain couples TRBV11-3 to TRBJ1-2; no clear D gene. Trimming removed 1 base at V and 8 bases at J, with 14 bases between. Germline values: CDR1 SGHNT, CDR2 YENEEA. The CDR3 length is 14 residues. The CDR3 DNA reads as TGTGCCAGCAGCTTAGGGGGATGGCAGGCCGGCTACACCTTC. This translates into CASSLGGWQAGYTF.

This clone was seen a handful of times. This sequence joins TRBV30 and TRBJ2-7; perhaps TRBD2 as D (6 bases). V dropped 0 bases and J dropped 2 bases, with 8 bases sitting between them. The CDR3 has 13 residues. In germline, CDR1 is GTSNPN, CDR2 SVGIG (reference sequence). CDR3 loop: CAWSVGGAYEQYF. In DNA form, the CDR3 reads TGTGCCTGGAGTGTTGGAGGGGCCTACGAGCAGTACTTC.

The chain joins TRBV11-3 to TRBJ2-5; 9 nucleotides agree with TRBD2. Germline loops: CDR1 SGHNT, CDR2 YENEEA. The CDR3 is 16 residues long. V lost 3 bases, J lost 5 bases, and 10 bases stayed unmatched. CDR3 region: CASSLDAGGPSETQYF. DNA for the CDR3: TGTGCCAGCAGCTTGGACGCGGGAGGGCCTAGTGAGACCCAGTACTTC.

The CDR3 protein is CATSRKSPGGAGANVLTF. CDR3 sequence (DNA): TGTGCCACCAGCAGAAAGAGTCCAGGGGGAGCTGGGGCCAACGTCCTGACTTTC. This rearrangement joins TRBV15 to TRBJ2-6; 7 bases are a match to TRBD1. This CDR3 region has 18 residues. Trimming took 2 bases from V and 2 from J; bases not matched to a gene: 9. The germline V gene has CDR1 LNHNV and CDR2 YYDKDF (reference sequence).

V usage is TRBV7-5 and J usage is TRBJ1-4. TRBV7-5 is a listed pseudogene. The CDR3 contains 15 residues. CDR3 sequence: CASSFGGGLGQKLFF. The DNA of the CDR3 is TGTGCCAGCAGCTTCGGGGGGGGTTTAGGGCAGAAACTGTTTTTT.

This clone was found many times. The chain recombines TRBV9 with TRBJ2-1; 9 positions match TRBD2. Unmatched junction bases numbered 1, after V lost 0 bases and J lost 3 bases. The length of the CDR3 is 15 residues. CDR1 and CDR2 (germline): SGDLS, YYNGEE. For the CDR3, the DNA is TGTGCCAGCAGCGTAGGGCGGGGGGGCTACAATGAGCAGTTCTTC. Translation: CASSVGRGGYNEQFF.

The J gene is TRBJ2-5, the V gene TRBV29-1, with TRBD2 as a possible D gene (6 bases). The CDR3 totals 12 residues. In germline, CDR1 is SQVTM, CDR2 ANQGSEA. V gave up 1 base and J gave up 3 bases, with 6 bases separating them. CDR3 loop: CSVEGREETQYF. CDR3 DNA: TGCAGCGTTGAAGGGAGGGAAGAGACCCAGTACTTC.

This clone occurred a few times. This chain joins TRBV23-1 and TRBJ2-7; 7 nucleotides agree with TRBD1. TRBV23-1 is given ORF status, its function remaining uncertain. The V gene end was trimmed by 6 bases and the J gene end by 4 bases; junction bases not matched to a gene: 9. This CDR3 spans 14 amino acids. Here the CDR3 DNA reads TGCGCCAGCAGCCAGACAGTACAGGGGTACGAGCAGTACTTC. The encoded protein is CASSQTVQGYEQYF.

In this sample, this clone turned up a few times. The chain combines TRBV6-8 with TRBJ2-7, with unresolved D. This CDR3 is built from 12 residues. Germline V gives CDR1 MNHGY, CDR2 SAAAGT. Trimming took 4 bases from V and 0 from J, leaving 4 bases between them. CDR3 in amino acids: CASSLNSYEQYF. In DNA form, the CDR3 reads TGTGCCAGCAGTTTAAACTCCTACGAGCAGTACTTC.

V is TRBV28 and J is TRBJ2-2; no clear D gene. This CDR3 spans 16 amino acids. From germline, CDR1 is MDHEN and CDR2 SYDVKM. Trimming removed 7 bases from V and 0 bases from J, with 15 bases in between. DNA for the CDR3: TGTGCCAGCACCGGCCGAGATACCTCGAACACCGGGGAGCTGTTTTTT. It specifies CASTGRDTSNTGELFF.